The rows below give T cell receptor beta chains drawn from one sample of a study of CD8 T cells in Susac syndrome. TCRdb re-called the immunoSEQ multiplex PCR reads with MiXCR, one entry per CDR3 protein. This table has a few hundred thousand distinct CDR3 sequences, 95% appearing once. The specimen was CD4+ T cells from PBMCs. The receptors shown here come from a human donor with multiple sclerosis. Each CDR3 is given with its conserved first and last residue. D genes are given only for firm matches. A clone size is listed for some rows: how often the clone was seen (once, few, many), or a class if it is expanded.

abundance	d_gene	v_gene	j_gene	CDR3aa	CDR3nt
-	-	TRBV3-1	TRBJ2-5	CASSQIDTGTQYF	TGTGCCAGCAGCCAAATTGATACAGGGACCCAGTACTTC
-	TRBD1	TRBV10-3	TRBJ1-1	CAIRAGQVNTEAFF	TGTGCCATCCGTGCGGGACAGGTGAACACTGAAGCTTTCTTT
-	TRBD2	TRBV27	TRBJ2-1	CASSSVGLGGLNEQFF	TGTGCCAGCAGTTCCGTGGGACTAGGGGGTCTAAATGAGCAGTTCTTC
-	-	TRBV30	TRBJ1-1	CAWSVGVLRPEAFF	TGTGCCTGGAGTGTGGGGGTACTCCGCCCTGAAGCTTTCTTT
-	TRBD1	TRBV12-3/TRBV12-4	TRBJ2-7	CASSLLGQGALEQYF	TGTGCCAGCAGTTTGCTAGGACAGGGGGCTTTAGAGCAGTACTTC
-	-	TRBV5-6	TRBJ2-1	CASSLEAAGAGNEQFF	TGTGCCAGCAGCTTGGAGGCAGCAGGGGCAGGCAATGAGCAGTTCTTC
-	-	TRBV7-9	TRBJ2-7	CASSLRGSNSYEQYF	TGTGCCAGCAGCTTACGCGGCAGTAACTCCTACGAGCAGTACTTC
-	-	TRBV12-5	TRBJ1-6	CASGLYSPLHF	TGTGCTAGTGGTTTGTATTCACCCCTCCACTTT
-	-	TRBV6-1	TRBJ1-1	CASSRDPMNTEAFF	TGTGCCAGCAGCAGGGATCCCATGAACACTGAAGCTTTCTTT
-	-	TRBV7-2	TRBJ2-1	CASSLSAVSYNEQFF	TGTGCCAGCAGCTTATCCGCGGTCTCCTACAATGAGCAGTTCTTC
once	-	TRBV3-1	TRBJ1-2	CASSRTQQGFSYGYTF	TGTGCCAGCAGCCGAACACAACAGGGATTTTCCTATGGCTACACCTTC
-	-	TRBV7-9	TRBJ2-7	CASSPVAGAGYEQYF	TGTGCCAGCAGCCCCGTGGCAGGGGCCGGTTACGAGCAGTACTTC
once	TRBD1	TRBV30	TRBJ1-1	CAWDKDRGWTEAFF	TGTGCCTGGGACAAAGACAGGGGTTGGACTGAAGCTTTCTTT
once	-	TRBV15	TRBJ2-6	CAISSGANVLTF	TGTGCCATCAGTTCTGGGGCCAACGTCCTGACTTTC
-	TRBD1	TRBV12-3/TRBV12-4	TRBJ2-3	CASSLHRGGDTQYF	TGTGCCAGCAGTTTGCACAGGGGCGGGGATACGCAGTATTTT
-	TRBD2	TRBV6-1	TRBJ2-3	CASSQTGPGRGTDTQYF	TGTGCCAGCAGCCAAACGGGTCCCGGGAGGGGCACAGATACGCAGTATTTT
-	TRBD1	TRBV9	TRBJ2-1	CASSATGRYNEQFF	TGTGCCAGCAGCGCGACAGGGCGGTACAATGAGCAGTTCTTC
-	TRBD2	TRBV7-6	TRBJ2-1	CASSLIRKLSGNYNEQFF	TGTGCCAGCAGCTTAATTCGGAAACTTAGCGGGAATTACAATGAGCAGTTCTTC
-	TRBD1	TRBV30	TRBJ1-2	CAWSADRGGGYTF	TGTGCCTGGAGTGCGGACAGGGGCGGCGGCTACACCTTC
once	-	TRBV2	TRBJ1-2	CAGSQQGSNYGYTF	TGTGCCGGTTCCCAACAGGGTTCCAACTATGGCTACACCTTC
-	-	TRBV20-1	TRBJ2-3	CSARDYIDTQYF	TGCAGTGCTAGAGACTACATAGATACGCAGTATTTT
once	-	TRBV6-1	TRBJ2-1	CASREAGTGSYNEQFF	TGTGCCAGCCGGGAGGCCGGGACAGGCTCCTACAATGAGCAGTTCTTC
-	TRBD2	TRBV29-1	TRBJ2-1	CSVRVAGGPGEQFF	TGCAGCGTCAGAGTAGCGGGAGGGCCAGGTGAGCAGTTCTTC
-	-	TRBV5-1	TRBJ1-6	CASSLDGGRVNSPLHF	TGCGCCAGCAGCTTGGATGGAGGTAGGGTTAATTCACCCCTCCACTTT
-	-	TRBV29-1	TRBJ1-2	CSVERGYGYTF	TGCAGCGTTGAAAGGGGATATGGCTACACCTTC